The rows below give T cell receptor beta chains drawn from one sample of a study of cytomegalovirus exposure and HLA in healthy donors. Using immunoSEQ multiplex PCR, the repertoire was profiled, and TCRdb retains in-frame clones only, with some absent. The sample yields fewer than 250,000 clones, around 81% seen once. The source material was PBMCs. These receptors were collected from a woman aged 45-60 years in good health and CMV-seropositive. The CDR3 runs from the conserved cysteine through the conserved F or W. D genes are given only for firm matches. Clone size appears in some rows only: once, few, many, or a class for an expanded clone.

v_call: TRBV6-6
d_call: -
clone_size: -
j_call: TRBJ2-1
cdr3_aa: CASAVPRGSGDEQFF
cdr3_nt: TGTGCCAGCGCAGTTCCACGGGGGTCTGGGGATGAGCAGTTCTTC

v_call: TRBV7-8
d_call: TRBD1
clone_size: -
j_call: TRBJ1-5
cdr3_aa: CAIGPRGLVGNQPQHF
cdr3_nt: TGTGCCATAGGCCCCAGGGGGCTGGTCGGCAATCAGCCCCAGCATTTT

v_call: TRBV2
d_call: TRBD1
clone_size: -
j_call: TRBJ2-7
cdr3_aa: CASKWGQGGNEQYF
cdr3_nt: TGTGCCAGCAAATGGGGACAGGGTGGCAACGAGCAGTACTTC

v_call: TRBV5-1
d_call: TRBD1
clone_size: -
j_call: TRBJ2-5
cdr3_aa: CASSVQGAQETQYF
cdr3_nt: TGCGCCAGCAGCGTACAGGGGGCCCAAGAGACCCAGTACTTC

v_call: TRBV7-8
d_call: TRBD1
clone_size: -
j_call: TRBJ1-4
cdr3_aa: CASKPGQAFLSNEKLFF
cdr3_nt: TGTGCCAGCAAACCGGGACAGGCCTTTCTAAGTAATGAAAAACTGTTTTTT

v_call: TRBV4-1
d_call: -
clone_size: -
j_call: TRBJ2-2
cdr3_aa: CASTPPGAGTGELFF
cdr3_nt: TGCGCCAGCACCCCCCCAGGGGCTGGGACCGGGGAGCTGTTTTTT

v_call: TRBV7-3
d_call: TRBD2
clone_size: -
j_call: TRBJ2-1
cdr3_aa: CASSPGTSGGGNEQFF
cdr3_nt: TGTGCCAGCAGCCCCGGGACTAGCGGGGGGGGCAATGAGCAGTTCTTC

v_call: TRBV5-6
d_call: TRBD1
clone_size: few
j_call: TRBJ1-2
cdr3_aa: CASSLIGQAIYGYTF
cdr3_nt: TGTGCCAGCAGCTTGATTGGACAGGCGATCTATGGCTACACCTTC

v_call: TRBV19
d_call: TRBD1
clone_size: -
j_call: TRBJ2-7
cdr3_aa: CATMGQVVQYF
cdr3_nt: TGTGCCACAATGGGACAGGTGGTGCAGTACTTC

v_call: TRBV6-6
d_call: -
clone_size: few
j_call: TRBJ1-1
cdr3_aa: CASSSGTGGTEAFF
cdr3_nt: TGTGCCAGCAGTTCCGGGACGGGGGGGACTGAAGCTTTCTTT

v_call: TRBV6-6
d_call: -
clone_size: -
j_call: TRBJ2-2
cdr3_aa: CASSYGGSNTGELFF
cdr3_nt: TGTGCCAGCAGTTACGGCGGCTCGAACACCGGGGAGCTGTTTTTT

v_call: TRBV10-3
d_call: TRBD2
clone_size: -
j_call: TRBJ2-5
cdr3_aa: CAISATGRGGAETQYF
cdr3_nt: TGTGCCATCAGTGCCACGGGGCGGGGGGGTGCAGAGACCCAGTACTTC

v_call: TRBV7-9
d_call: -
clone_size: -
j_call: TRBJ1-4
cdr3_aa: CASLGGGAIEKLFF
cdr3_nt: TGTGCCTCCCTTGGTGGGGGCGCCATTGAAAAACTGTTTTTT

v_call: TRBV18
d_call: TRBD2
clone_size: -
j_call: TRBJ2-7
cdr3_aa: CASSPSATSGSSYEQYF
cdr3_nt: TGTGCCAGCTCACCAAGTGCAACTAGCGGGAGCTCCTACGAGCAGTACTTC

v_call: TRBV7-9
d_call: TRBD1
clone_size: -
j_call: TRBJ2-7
cdr3_aa: CASSPRDSSYEQYF
cdr3_nt: TGTGCCAGCAGCCCCAGGGACAGCTCCTACGAGCAGTACTTC

v_call: TRBV7-2
d_call: TRBD1
clone_size: once
j_call: TRBJ1-1
cdr3_aa: CASSFRTGGTEAFF
cdr3_nt: TGTGCCAGCAGCTTCCGGACAGGGGGGACTGAAGCTTTCTTT

v_call: TRBV7-8
d_call: -
clone_size: -
j_call: TRBJ2-7
cdr3_aa: CASSASPGENYEQYF
cdr3_nt: TGTGCCAGCAGCGCCTCCCCCGGGGAAAACTACGAGCAGTACTTC